A selection of T cell receptor beta chains follows, all from one sample in a study of blood T cell repertoires in COVID-19. The protocol was immunoSEQ multiplex PCR, while the TCRdb copy is restricted to in-frame clones and leaves out a portion. The table lists 260,000 or so clones, roughly 79% of them singletons. The sequencing input was peripheral blood. The receptors shown here come from a woman aged 80 or older with COVID-19, enrolled during active disease. Both conserved end residues are part of each CDR3. The D gene is left open where the match is weak. Part of the rows lack a size; the others show once, few, many or a class for expanded clones.

NA,TRBJ1-2,15,TRBV28,once,CASSWGGRETIGYTF,TGTGCCAGCAGTTGGGGGGGCAGGGAGACTATTGGCTACACCTTC
NA,TRBJ2-7,13,TRBV7-3,NA,CASSLQPSYEQYF,TGTGCCAGCAGCCTACAGCCCTCCTACGAGCAGTACTTC
TRBD2,TRBJ2-1,18,TRBV5-1,NA,CASSLRSGGASSYNEQFF,TGCGCCAGCAGCTTGCGTAGCGGGGGGGCATCCTCCTACAATGAGCAGTTCTTC
NA,TRBJ1-2,14,TRBV9,NA,CASSVGSANYGYTF,TGTGCCAGCAGCGTGGGCAGTGCTAACTATGGCTACACCTTC
NA,TRBJ2-3,15,TRBV27,NA,CASSFSVFRTDTQYF,TGTGCCAGCAGTTTCAGTGTCTTCCGCACAGATACGCAGTATTTT
NA,TRBJ1-5,14,TRBV18,once,CASSPDFGNQPQHF,TGTGCCAGCTCACCGGACTTTGGCAATCAGCCCCAGCATTTT
TRBD1,TRBJ1-1,12,TRBV5-1,NA,CASGQGDTEAFF,TGCGCCAGCGGACAGGGGGACACTGAAGCTTTCTTT
NA,TRBJ2-7,16,TRBV6-2/TRBV6-3,NA,CASSRNGPMGSYEQYF,TGTGCCAGCAGTCGGAATGGGCCAATGGGCTCCTACGAGCAGTACTTC
TRBD1,TRBJ1-1,14,TRBV28,once,CASRHRQGATEAFF,TGTGCCAGCAGACACAGACAGGGGGCCACTGAAGCTTTCTTT
NA,TRBJ2-5,16,TRBV19,NA,CASRNQGQSYQETQYF,TGTGCCAGTAGAAACCAAGGACAGAGCTACCAAGAGACCCAGTACTTC
NA,TRBJ2-5,14,TRBV18,NA,CASSSKGRQETQYF,TGTGCCAGCTCATCTAAGGGGAGGCAAGAGACCCAGTACTTC
NA,TRBJ2-3,11,TRBV10-3,NA,CAISEADTQYF,TGTGCCATCAGTGAAGCGGATACGCAGTATTTT
TRBD2,TRBJ2-5,15,TRBV11-2,NA,CASSIGTIDQETQYF,TGTGCCAGCAGCATCGGGACTATTGACCAAGAGACCCAGTACTTC
TRBD1,TRBJ1-1,14,TRBV5-1,NA,CASSLQGDRAEAFF,TGCGCCAGCAGCTTGCAGGGGGATAGAGCTGAAGCTTTCTTT
NA,TRBJ2-3,12,TRBV6-5,few,CAIRTAPDTQYF,TGTGCCATCCGGACAGCACCAGATACGCAGTATTTT
TRBD2,TRBJ2-7,17,TRBV30,NA,CAWSVGGSAWGGYEQYF,TGTGCCTGGAGTGTAGGCGGGAGTGCATGGGGCGGCTACGAGCAGTACTTC
NA,TRBJ1-4,15,TRBV30,NA,CAWSPNMRDHEKLFF,TGTGCCTGGAGTCCTAACATGAGGGATCATGAAAAACTGTTTTTT
TRBD2,TRBJ2-2,15,TRBV20-1,NA,CSASLSGRGTGELFF,TGCAGTGCTAGTCTTAGCGGGAGAGGTACCGGGGAGCTGTTTTTT
NA,TRBJ2-3,17,TRBV11-3,NA,CASSPSLSGDLPDTQYF,TGTGCCAGCAGCCCCTCATTATCGGGGGACCTTCCAGATACGCAGTATTTT
TRBD2,TRBJ2-7,16,TRBV6-5,NA,CASSYFQHGGVYEQYF,TGTGCCAGCAGTTACTTCCAACACGGGGGGGTCTACGAGCAGTACTTC
TRBD1,TRBJ1-2,16,TRBV3-1/TRBV3-2,once,CASSPPRQGAWYGYTF,TGTGCCAGCAGCCCTCCGCGGCAGGGGGCTTGGTATGGCTACACCTTC
NA,TRBJ1-2,16,TRBV2,few,CASVRDGLTANYGYTF,TGTGCCAGCGTCCGGGACGGACTAACCGCTAACTATGGCTACACCTTC
NA,TRBJ2-5,11,TRBV3-1/TRBV3-2,NA,CASSRGETQYF,TGTGCCAGCAGCAGAGGAGAGACCCAGTACTTC
NA,TRBJ1-3,12,TRBV5-1,NA,CASSAEGNTIYF,TGCGCCAGCAGCGCCGAGGGAAACACCATATATTTT
TRBD2,TRBJ2-1,16,TRBV5-4,NA,CASSLDPSGEYNEQFF,TGTGCCAGCAGCTTGGACCCTAGCGGGGAGTACAATGAGCAGTTCTTC
NA,TRBJ1-3,14,TRBV7-9,NA,CASSPLSKGNTIYF,TGTGCCAGCAGCCCCCTTTCTAAAGGAAACACCATATATTTT
TRBD2,TRBJ2-3,15,TRBV24-1,NA,CATSDSGRKGDTQYF,TGTGCCACCAGTGATTCCGGGAGGAAGGGAGATACGCAGTATTTT
NA,TRBJ2-2,15,TRBV7-6,NA,CASSFGGFFDGELFF,TGTGCCAGCAGCTTTGGCGGATTTTTTGACGGGGAGCTGTTTTTT
TRBD1,TRBJ1-2,14,TRBV18,NA,CASSPLLGQGDYTF,TGTGCCAGCTCACCGCTCCTTGGACAGGGGGACTACACCTTC
NA,TRBJ2-2,14,TRBV9,few,CASSADLGGGELFF,TGTGCCAGCAGTGCCGACTTAGGAGGCGGGGAGCTGTTTTTT
TRBD2,TRBJ2-3,13,TRBV29-1,NA,CSVVAGGVDTQYF,TGCAGCGTCGTAGCGGGAGGGGTAGATACGCAGTATTTT
NA,TRBJ1-1,13,TRBV7-2,NA,CASSPFVYTEAFF,TGTGCCAGCAGCCCGTTTGTGTACACTGAAGCTTTCTTT
TRBD1,TRBJ2-1,14,TRBV19,NA,CASSRQGGYNEQFF,TGTGCCAGTTCCAGACAGGGGGGGTACAATGAGCAGTTCTTC
TRBD1,TRBJ1-5,17,TRBV4-2,once,CASSQVGQGASNQPQHF,TGTGCCAGCAGCCAAGTCGGACAGGGGGCGAGCAATCAGCCCCAGCATTTT
TRBD2,TRBJ2-1,17,TRBV4-3,few,CASSQEVYASGPYEQFF,TGCGCCAGCAGCCAAGAAGTCTACGCTAGCGGGCCCTACGAGCAGTTCTTC
NA,TRBJ2-3,16,TRBV5-1,NA,CASSVLTLASPDTQYF,TGCGCCAGCAGCGTATTGACATTAGCTAGCCCAGATACGCAGTATTTT
NA,TRBJ2-5,11,TRBV3-1/TRBV3-2,once,CASSAVETQYF,TGTGCCAGCAGCGCAGTGGAGACCCAGTACTTC